The 2 T cell receptor beta chains given below trace back to one sample, sequenced in a study of T cell responses to AZD1222 COVID-19 vaccine (TCRdb year 2021). This specimen's time point label, per the study, means: about 28 days (+/-7) after the second vaccine dose. The library came from the immunoSEQ multiplex PCR assay. TCRdb obtained this table from immuneACCESS and retained in-frame rearrangements with V and J assigned. These tables miss some clones; where compared with another copy, unresolved V genes account for less than half of the shortfall, and the remainder is unexplained. For this sample the table gives 130,000 to 150,000 clones, of which roughly 93% were detected only once. The ten most abundant clones make up less than 2% of the sample. This sample comprised peripheral blood, obtained 28 days after the second AZD1222 dose. These receptor sequences come from an adult who received the AZD1222 COVID-19 vaccine.

The genes are TRBV20-1 and TRBJ1-2; D perhaps matches TRBD1 (5 bases). Germline CDR1 is DFQATT and CDR2 is SNEGSKA (reference sequence). This CDR3 region has 13 residues. The V and J ends lost 3 bases and 6 bases respectively, with 14 bases between them. The CDR3 bases are TGCAGTGCTAGTGAGGGCAGGGTGGATGGCTACACCTTC. Translated: CSASEGRVDGYTF.

V is TRBV7-2 and J is TRBJ1-4; TRBD1 agrees at 9 bases. The CDR3 length is 13 residues. Germline V CDR1 and CDR2: SGHTA, FQGNSA. V lost 5 bases, J lost 8 bases, and 3 bases stayed unmatched. In DNA form, the CDR3 reads TGTGCCAGCAGCACTGGGACAGGGGAAAAACTGTTTTTT. Translated, it gives CASSTGTGEKLFF.